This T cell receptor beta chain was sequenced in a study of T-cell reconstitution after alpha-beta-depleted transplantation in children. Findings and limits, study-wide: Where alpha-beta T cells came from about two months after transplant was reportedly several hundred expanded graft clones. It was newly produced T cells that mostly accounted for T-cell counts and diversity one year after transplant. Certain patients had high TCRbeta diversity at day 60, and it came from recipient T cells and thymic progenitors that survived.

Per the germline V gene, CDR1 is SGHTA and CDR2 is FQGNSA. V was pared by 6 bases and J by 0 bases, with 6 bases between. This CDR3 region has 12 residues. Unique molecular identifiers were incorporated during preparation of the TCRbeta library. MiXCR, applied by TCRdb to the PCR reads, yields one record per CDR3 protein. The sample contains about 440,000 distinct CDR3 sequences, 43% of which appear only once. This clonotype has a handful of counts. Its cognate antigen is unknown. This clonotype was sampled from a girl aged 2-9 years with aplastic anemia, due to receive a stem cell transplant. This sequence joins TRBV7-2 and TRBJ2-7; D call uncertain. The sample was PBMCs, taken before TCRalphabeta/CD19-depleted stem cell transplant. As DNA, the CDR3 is TGTGCCAGCAGTCTGATCTCCTACGAGCAGTACTTC. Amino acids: CASSLISYEQYF.